The present TCR beta chain was sequenced within a study of patients and donors after allogeneic stem cell transplantation. This clonotype came up a few times. TCRdb ran MiXCR on the RT-PCR reads and lists one entry per CDR3 protein. The repertoire has roughly 190,000 distinct CDR3 sequences, less than 45% of them found once; the top ten carry 33%. The source material was blood, either unsorted or a sorted T cell fraction (not recorded which). The sequence derives from a human donor who was either an allogeneic HSCT recipient or a stem cell or donor lymphocyte infusion donor (not recorded which). It is not recorded whose cells these are; they may come from a transplant donor.

The CDR3 spells CASSTTVGQNYGYTF. The CDR3 DNA is TGCGCCAGCAGCACCACGGTAGGGCAGAATTATGGCTACACCTTC. The gene calls are TRBV5-1 and TRBJ1-2, with D uncertain. The CDR3 runs to 15 residues. Germline assignment: CDR1 SGHRS and CDR2 YFSETQ. Trimming took 4 bases from V and 5 from J, leaving 18 bases between them.